The present TCR beta chain was sequenced within a study of cytotoxic CD8 clonotypes in ibrutinib-treated CLL. This clone was seen just once. What it recognizes is unknown. The CDR3 is 14 residues long. Germline values: CDR1 LNHDA, CDR2 SQIVND (reference sequence). The germline V and J ends were trimmed by 7 bases and 6 bases, with 19 bases remaining between them. Method: immunoSEQ multiplex PCR; TCRdb's copy keeps in-frame clones and lacks some. The sample holds about 330,000 clones, 67% seen once. Study conclusions and caveats: There were differences in sampling times between sustained-remission and progressing patients. Relative to age-matched healthy donors, clonality at baseline was higher, and it tracked circulating CD8+ T-cell counts.

The source was PBMCs, collected after 36 months of ibrutinib treatment. The rearrangement joins TRBV19 to TRBJ2-7; weak D call: TRBD2 (6 bases). This TCR was sampled from a human donor with chronic lymphocytic leukemia. Written as DNA, the CDR3 is TGTGCCAGTACCCCAGGGAGACTAGTGGGCGAGCAGTACTTC. This gives the protein CASTPGRLVGEQYF. The entire variable domain, with the rest obtained from reference TRBV19 and TRBJ2-7, is as follows: DGGITQSPKYLFRKEGQNVTLSCEQNLNHDAMYWYRQDPGQGLRLIYYSQIVNDFQKGDIAEGYSVSREKKESFPLTVTSAQKNPTAFYLCASTPGRLVGEQYFGPGTRLTVT.